Each of the 17 T cell receptor beta chains below was sequenced from the same sample in a study of radiation and T cells in renal cell carcinoma. Produced via immunoSEQ multiplex PCR; TCRdb's table is partial and in-frame only. The table records fewer than 80,000 clones, roughly 83% of them present only once. This sample's time point: blood 4 weeks post-SBRT, at nephrectomy. Treatment reported: 15 Gy SBRT to primary tumor, nephrectomy 4 weeks later. The sequences come from blood, collected from a patient whose treatment included radiotherapy and nephrectomy. Receptor source: a woman between 55 and 75 years old with renal cell carcinoma.

This clone is a singleton in its sample. CDR3 sequence (DNA): TGTGCCTGGAGTCGGGGGCGGGGGAGCTCCTACGAGCAGTACTTC. Translated: CAWSRGRGSSYEQYF. This chain connects TRBV30 to TRBJ2-7; the D gene is possibly TRBD2 (7 bases). Germline CDR1 reads GTSNPN; CDR2 reads SVGIG (reference sequence). The CDR3 extends over 15 amino acids. The V gene lost 2 bases and the J gene lost 0 bases, with 14 bases spanning the gap.

V is TRBV25-1 and J is TRBJ2-7; TRBD1 matches 9 bases. V shed 4 bases and J 2 bases; nucleotides not matched to a gene: 6. The CDR3 is 15 amino acids. Per germline, CDR1 MGHDK and CDR2 SYGVNS. CDR3 region: CASSATGGRAYEQYF. CDR3 sequence (DNA): TGTGCCAGCAGTGCAACAGGGGGCAGGGCCTACGAGCAGTACTTC.

The chain has TRBV28 and TRBJ2-1; tentatively, D is TRBD1 or TRBD2 (6 bases each). Between the trimmed V and J ends, which lost 3 bases and 2 bases, there was a span of 8 bases. Germline V gene data show CDR1 as MDHEN and CDR2 as SYDVKM. This CDR3 is built from 14 residues. The CDR3 DNA sequence: TGTGCCAGCAGTTTCGGGGGCCCCTACAATGAGCAGTTCTTC. It is translated as CASSFGGPYNEQFF. Looking up the rest from reference TRBV28 and TRBJ2-1 gives the full variable domain: DVKVTQSSRYLVKRTGEKVFLECVQDMDHENMFWYRQDPGLGLRLIYFSYDVKMKEKGDIPEGYSVSREKKERFSLILESASTNQTSMYLCASSFGGPYNEQFFGPGTRLTVL.

The chain uses TRBV6-6 and TRBJ1-1, with 8 nucleotides matching TRBD1. The CDR3 sequence is 13 residues long. The trim removed 5 bases at V and 7 bases at J, leaving 6 bases unmatched. Germline V lookup: CDR1 MNHNY, CDR2 SVGAGI (reference sequence). Written as DNA, the CDR3 is TGTGCCAGCAGTCTCCGGGACAGGTATGAAGCTTTCTTT. Residues: CASSLRDRYEAFF.

As DNA, the CDR3 is TGCGCCAGCAGCTTCGAGGGTCTCTACAATGAGCAGTTCTTC. As protein: CASSFEGLYNEQFF. The rearrangement uses TRBV5-1 and TRBJ2-1, with D possibly TRBD2 on 5 matching bases. V lost 2 bases to trimming and J lost 3 bases, with 9 bases between them. The CDR3 covers 14 residues. Germline loops: CDR1 SGHRS, CDR2 YFSETQ.

The table lists this clone with a few counts. V gene TRBV21-1 combines with J gene TRBJ1-1; TRBD1, the D gene given by the table, was not confirmed from the DNA. TRBV21-1 is a known pseudogene. This CDR3 spans 19 amino acids. The DNA of the CDR3 is TGTGCCAGCAGCAAGAGCCGCGTCCCAGACAGGGGGAACAACACTGAAGCTTTCTTT. It yields the protein CASSKSRVPDRGNNTEAFF.

The CDR3 DNA reads TGTGCCAGCAGTAAGACAGGTATTAATGAAAAACTGTTTTTT. Amino acid sequence: CASSKTGINEKLFF. V usage is TRBV27 and J usage is TRBJ1-4, with a tentative D call TRBD1 (6 bases). V lost 5 bases and J 4 bases, leaving 11 bases between the germline ends. This CDR3 contains 14 residues. CDR1 MNHEY and CDR2 SMNVEV come from the germline V gene (reference sequence).

This clone was recorded a few times. The J gene is TRBJ2-7, the V gene TRBV10-3; D not resolved. V lost 0 bases and J lost 2, with 8 bases in between. The CDR3 extends over 14 amino acids. Germline values: CDR1 ENHRY, CDR2 SYGVKD. CDR3 nucleotides: TGTGCCATCAGTGAGTCGGCACAGACCTACGAGCAGTACTTC. Its protein is CAISESAQTYEQYF.

This chain links TRBV6-6 with TRBJ2-7; 8 bases align to TRBD2. CDR1 and CDR2 (germline): MNHNY, SVGAGI (reference sequence). The CDR3 consists of 13 residues. The V segment lost 7 bases and the J segment 5 bases; nucleotides outside the gene matches: 7. CDR3 sequence (DNA): TGTGCCAGCAAGGACGGGGGGGCCGACGAGCAGTACTTC. Amino acid sequence: CASKDGGADEQYF.

The CDR3 nucleotides read TGTGCCAGCAGCCAGGGACAGGGTGCAGAAAAACTGTTTTTT. This codes for CASSQGQGAEKLFF. The chain joins TRBV4-2 to TRBJ1-4, with TRBD1 identical over 9 bases. The CDR3 loop spans 14 amino acids. Germline V gene data show CDR1 as LGHNA and CDR2 as YNFKEQ. V was clipped by 3 bases and J by 8 bases; unmatched bases: 4.

The rearrangement joins TRBV20-1 to TRBJ1-2, with D perhaps TRBD1 (5 bases). There are 11 residues in the CDR3. Trimming took 6 bases from V and 7 from J, leaving 12 bases between them. Germline V gene lookup returns CDR1 DFQATT and CDR2 SNEGSKA (reference sequence). As DNA, the CDR3 is TGCAGTGCCAACCAGGGATTTGGCTACACCTTC. Amino acids: CSANQGFGYTF.

The chain links TRBV27 to TRBJ2-7; 7 bases fit TRBD1. Germline-derived CDR1 and CDR2 are MNHEY and SMNVEV (reference sequence). The ends lost 5 bases at V and 1 base at J; junction bases unmatched: 2. The CDR3 extends over 13 amino acids. CDR3 sequence: CASSIQGSYEQYF. DNA of the CDR3: TGTGCCAGCAGTATACAGGGGTCCTACGAGCAGTACTTC.

CDR3 in amino acids: CASGTQGEDEKLFF. In DNA, the CDR3 is TGTGCCAGCGGGACCCAGGGGGAGGATGAAAAACTGTTTTTT. The chain recombines TRBV27 with TRBJ1-4; 7 positions agree with TRBD1. The CDR3 has 14 residues. The germline gives CDR1 MNHEY, CDR2 SMNVEV (reference sequence). Trimming at V came to 8 bases and at J to 6 bases, leaving 9 bases not matched to a gene.

This chain uses TRBV19 with TRBJ2-5; the D gene is possibly TRBD2 (6 bases). Germline values: CDR1 LNHDA, CDR2 SQIVND (reference sequence). The CDR3 sequence is 14 residues long. V lost 4 bases and J lost 4, with 13 bases in between. The CDR3: CASSTGDAPETQYF. CDR3 sequence (DNA): TGTGCCAGTAGTACGGGAGACGCTCCAGAGACCCAGTACTTC. The whole variable domain, filled in from reference TRBV19 and TRBJ2-5, reads DGGITQSPKYLFRKEGQNVTLSCEQNLNHDAMYWYRQDPGQGLRLIYYSQIVNDFQKGDIAEGYSVSREKKESFPLTVTSAQKNPTAFYLCASSTGDAPETQYFGPGTRLLVL.

The genes are TRBV7-9 and TRBJ1-4; possibly TRBD1 for D (5 bases). The CDR3 covers 14 residues. The germline V gene encodes CDR1 SEHNR and CDR2 FQNEAQ (reference sequence). The ends were cut back, 5 bases at V and 8 bases at J, with 15 bases in the middle. In nucleotides, the CDR3 is TGTGCCAGCAGCCGAACCGGGACGCGAGAAAAACTGTTTTTT. This encodes CASSRTGTREKLFF.

The rearrangement links TRBV11-2 to TRBJ2-2, with D perhaps matching TRBD1 (5 bases). Germline V gives CDR1 SGHAT, CDR2 FQNNGV. CDR3 size: 15 residues. V lost 3 bases and J lost 1, with 9 bases in between. This CDR3 is CASSLAGQNTGELFF. The CDR3, as DNA: TGTGCCAGCAGCTTGGCAGGGCAGAACACCGGGGAGCTGTTTTTT.

The chain is built from TRBV19 and TRBJ1-2, with D perhaps TRBD1 (6 bases). This CDR3 contains 18 residues. Germline V lookup: CDR1 LNHDA, CDR2 SQIVND (reference sequence). The V and J ends lost 3 bases and 0 bases respectively, with 20 bases between them. CDR3 in DNA: TGTGCCAGTAGTATCCGTCCCGGGACAAATCCGGCTAACTATGGCTACACCTTC. Protein sequence: CASSIRPGTNPANYGYTF.